Each of the 28 T cell receptor beta chains below was sequenced from the same sample in a study of human T cells and chemical hapten exposure. Described time point: pre-sensitization, week 0. Treatment given: therapeutic diphenylcyclopropenone sensitization with weekly scalp DPC. TCRdb redid the calling of the RACE reads with MiXCR, one entry per CDR3 protein. The sample carries some 250,000 distinct CDR3 sequences, just under 8% recorded once. The sample consisted of whole blood, taken in connection with sensitization to the hapten diphenylcyclopropenone (DPC). The receptor set was obtained from a young man with alopecia areata. Some clones in this sample may be carry-over from other donors' samples.

V gene TRBV28 combines with J gene TRBJ2-7; the D is unclear. This CDR3 contains 14 residues. The V and J ends lost 4 bases and 4 bases respectively, with 14 bases between them. CDR1 is MDHEN, CDR2 SYDVKM, per germline. As DNA, the CDR3 is TGTGCCAGCAGTTCCTTTACAAACAGTTACGAGCAGTACTTC. As protein: CASSSFTNSYEQYF.

The V gene is TRBV2, the J gene TRBJ1-5, with D possibly matching TRBD1 (6 bases). Trimming removed 2 bases from V and 2 bases from J, with 10 bases in between. CDR1 and CDR2 (germline): SNHLY, FYNNEI. The CDR3 totals 15 residues. The DNA for the CDR3 is TGTGCCAGCAGTGAACAGAGACAGGGCAATCAGCCCCAGCATTTT. Its translation is CASSEQRQGNQPQHF.

V and J are TRBV5-5 and TRBJ2-7; 13 nucleotides match TRBD2. Germline CDR1 reads SGHKS; CDR2 reads YYEKEE (reference sequence). This CDR3 comprises 14 residues. Germline trimming cut 4 bases from V and 8 bases from J; bases unmatched to any gene: 6. The CDR3 coding sequence is TGTGCCAGCAGCCCCGGGACTAGCGGGGAACAGCAGTACGTC. Its translation: CASSPGTSGEQQYV.

The gene calls are TRBV5-6 and TRBJ1-2; D possibly corresponds to TRBD1 (5 bases). Germline CDR1 reads SGHDT; CDR2 reads YYEEEE. The V end was cut by 5 bases, the J end by 4 bases, with 15 bases between. The CDR3 runs 14 residues. The CDR3 loop is CASRRGRPSYGYTF. DNA of the CDR3: TGTGCCAGCAGGCGGGGACGGCCCTCCTATGGCTACACCTTC. The entire variable domain, with the rest obtained from reference TRBV5-6 and TRBJ1-2, is as follows: DAGVTQSPTHLIKTRGQQVTLRCSPKSGHDTVSWYQQALGQGPQFIFQYYEEEERQRGNFPDRFSGHQFPNYSSELNVNALLLGDSALYLCASRRGRPSYGYTFGSGTRLTVV.

The chain uses TRBV10-2 and TRBJ2-5; 7 nucleotides align to TRBD1. Per the germline V gene, CDR1 is WSHSY and CDR2 is SAAADI. CDR3 length: 16 residues. V lost 5 bases, J lost 4 bases, and 13 bases stayed unmatched. The CDR3 protein is CASSHRNRGFPETQYF. The CDR3 region has the DNA TGCGCCAGCAGTCACCGGAACAGGGGCTTCCCAGAGACCCAGTACTTC.

V usage is TRBV10-2 and J usage is TRBJ2-5, with D perhaps matching TRBD1 (5 bases). Deletions cut 7 bases from V and 3 bases from J, with 12 bases between. Per the germline V gene, CDR1 is WSHSY and CDR2 is SAAADI. The CDR3 has 13 residues. The CDR3 DNA reads as TGCGCCAGCATAGGGGTTCCCAAAGAGACCCAGTACTTC. It translates to CASIGVPKETQYF.

The chain uses TRBV7-2 and TRBJ2-2, with TRBD1 matching over 7 bases. V shed 5 bases, J shed 0 bases, and the junction held 9 bases outside the gene matches. In germline, CDR1 is SGHTA, CDR2 FQGNSA. This CDR3 is built from 17 residues. In nucleotides, the CDR3 is TGTGCCAGCAGCCAGAATTCAGGGGGATCGAACACCGGGGAGCTGTTTTTT. This gives the protein CASSQNSGGSNTGELFF.

This chain links TRBV7-9 with TRBJ1-3; the D gene is possibly TRBD1 (6 bases). V lost 0 bases to trimming and J lost 1 base, with 13 bases between them. CDR3 length: 17 residues. The germline CDR1 and CDR2 sequences are SEHNR and FQNEAQ (reference sequence). This CDR3 reads CASSLADTGLSGNTIYF. The CDR3 coding sequence is TGTGCCAGCAGCTTAGCAGATACAGGGCTGTCTGGAAACACCATATATTTT.

This rearrangement joins TRBV9 to TRBJ2-3; D possibly matches TRBD1 or TRBD2 (6 bases each). The CDR3 has 14 residues. The germline CDR1 and CDR2 sequences are SGDLS and YYNGEE. V shed 2 bases and J shed 4 bases, with 11 bases lying between them. CDR3 DNA: TGTGCCAGCAGCGTGTCTGGGGGGCCAGATACGCAGTATTTT. Translating gives CASSVSGGPDTQYF.

The chain carries TRBV5-1 and TRBJ2-3, with D possibly being TRBD1 (6 bases). Per germline, CDR1 SGHRS and CDR2 YFSETQ. The CDR3 runs 16 residues. The V gene lost 2 bases and the J gene lost 4 bases, with 17 bases spanning the gap. CDR3 nucleotide sequence: TGCGCCAGCAGCTTACGTTTGGCCAGGGGAGCAGATACGCAGTATTTT. As protein: CASSLRLARGADTQYF.

Notes on this clonotype: A much larger clone differs by one base, so this may be a read error. CDR3 DNA sequence: TGCAGCGTTACCGGCGGGGGCAATCACCCCCAGCATTTT. Translated, it gives CSVTGGGNHPQHF. V and J are TRBV29-1 and TRBJ1-5; D might be TRBD1 (6 bases). CDR1 and CDR2 from the germline V gene are SQVTM and ANQGSEA. The CDR3 loop spans 13 amino acids.

This sequence joins TRBV20-1 and TRBJ2-1, with unresolved D. V was clipped by 6 bases and J by 4 bases, with 16 bases between them. Germline V gene sequence: CDR1 DFQATT, CDR2 SNEGSKA (reference sequence). CDR3 length equals 14 residues. The DNA of the CDR3 is TGCAGTGCCGCACCGGGCTTGGAGTACAATGAGCAGTTCTTC. Protein product: CSAAPGLEYNEQFF.

This chain connects TRBV6-5 to TRBJ2-6; D unresolved. Germline V lookup: CDR1 MNHEY, CDR2 SVGAGI. The CDR3 spans 16 residues. Trimming removed 2 bases at V and 0 bases at J, with 8 bases between. The CDR3 loop is CASSYAQVSGANVLTF. The CDR3 DNA follows: TGTGCCAGCAGTTACGCGCAGGTCTCTGGGGCCAACGTCCTGACTTTC.

In this sample, this clonotype turned up many times. This sequence joins TRBV6-2 or TRBV6-3 and TRBJ2-7, with TRBD2 as a possible D gene (5 bases). The CDR3 has 16 residues. Trimming took 2 bases from V and 0 from J, leaving 14 bases between them. The V gene's germline CDR1 is MNHEY and CDR2 SVGEGT. CDR3 loop: CASSYGSPGSSYEQYF. The CDR3 DNA reads TGTGCCAGCAGTTACGGATCACCGGGGAGCTCCTACGAGCAGTACTTC.

This clonotype was observed at least ten times. The chain couples TRBV7-8 to TRBJ2-4, with D uncertain. Germline V gives CDR1 SGHVS, CDR2 FQNEAQ. The CDR3 is made up of 15 amino acids. V was cut by 5 bases and J by 4 bases, with 15 bases left in between. The CDR3 is CASSPPAQPKNIQYF. The CDR3 nucleotides are TGTGCCAGCAGCCCCCCCGCGCAACCGAAAAACATTCAGTACTTC.

This chain joins TRBV7-2 and TRBJ1-6; D not certain. The CDR3 runs to 14 residues. The V gene's germline CDR1 is SGHTA and CDR2 FQGNSA. V was clipped by 0 bases and J by 7 bases, with 7 bases between them. CDR3 sequence (DNA): TGTGCCAGCAGCTTAGCGTCAGAAAATTCACCCCTCCACTTT. Translating gives CASSLASENSPLHF.

This clonotype was detected a few times. The chain combines TRBV4-1 with TRBJ1-4; D is uncertain. The germline V and J ends were trimmed by 1 base and 8 bases, with 2 bases remaining between them. The CDR3 length is 11 residues. Germline CDR1 MGHRA, CDR2 YSYEKL. The CDR3, as DNA: TGCGCCAGCAGCCAAGGCGAAAAACTGTTTTTT. Its protein is CASSQGEKLFF.

This clonotype was observed at least ten times. The chain uses TRBV2 and TRBJ1-5, with 7 bases matching TRBD1. Trimming at V came to 5 bases and at J to 4 bases, leaving 8 bases not matched to a gene. The CDR3 extends over 15 amino acids. Per the germline V gene, CDR1 is SNHLY and CDR2 is FYNNEI. CDR3 amino acids: CASSKETGLNQPQHF. The DNA of the CDR3 is TGTGCCAGCAGTAAAGAGACAGGGTTGAATCAGCCCCAGCATTTT.

This clonotype was seen many times. This CDR3 is CSAREGRLNYEQYF. CDR3 nucleotides: TGCAGTGCTAGAGAAGGCCGGCTTAACTACGAGCAGTACTTC. V gene TRBV20-1 combines with J gene TRBJ2-7; D gene uncertain. Between the trimmed V and J ends, which lost 0 bases and 3 bases, there was a span of 12 bases. There are 14 residues in the CDR3. Per germline, CDR1 DFQATT and CDR2 SNEGSKA (reference sequence).

The chain combines TRBV4-3 with TRBJ1-6; D unresolved. V was shortened by 4 bases and J by 5 bases, with 12 bases between the two germline ends. CDR3 length equals 15 residues. The germline CDR1 and CDR2 sequences are LGHNA and YSLEER. The CDR3 loop reads CASSRGPQHNSPLHF. The CDR3 DNA sequence: TGCGCCAGCAGCCGAGGACCGCAGCATAATTCACCCCTCCACTTT.

This clonotype occurred many times. The V call is TRBV12-3 or TRBV12-4, the J call TRBJ1-1; D is unclear. Between the trimmed V and J ends, which lost 2 bases and 7 bases, there was a span of 11 bases. CDR3 length: 13 amino acids. The CDR3 loop is CASSLSLVFEAFF. In DNA form, the CDR3 reads TGTGCCAGCAGTTTATCTCTGGTTTTTGAAGCTTTCTTT.

A few counts support this clonotype. The V call is TRBV24-1, the J call TRBJ2-3; D unresolved. The CDR3 runs to 12 residues. V was clipped by 8 bases and J by 5 bases, with 10 bases between them. In germline, CDR1 is KGHDR, CDR2 SFDVKD. The CDR3 loop reads CATKEQRDTQYF. In DNA form, the CDR3 reads TGTGCCACCAAGGAACAGCGAGATACGCAGTATTTT.

This chain connects TRBV12-3 or TRBV12-4 to TRBJ1-1, with unresolved D. V was pared by 10 bases and J by 4 bases, with 16 bases between. The CDR3 runs 13 residues. The CDR3 is CATSRSGGTEAFF. Written as DNA, the CDR3 is TGTGCCACCTCCAGGTCAGGTGGCACTGAAGCTTTCTTT.

This clonotype was counted a few times. The chain joins TRBV6-4 to TRBJ2-7; D is ambiguous. Germline CDR1 reads MRHNA; CDR2 reads SNTAGT. V lost 6 bases and J 4 bases, leaving 7 bases between the germline ends. The CDR3 sequence is 11 residues long. CDR3 DNA: TGTGCCAGCAGCCACTCGTACGAGCAGTACGTC. It codes for CASSHSYEQYV.

This rearrangement joins TRBV10-3 to TRBJ2-5, with 9 positions matching TRBD2. The CDR3 is 16 residues long. CDR1 and CDR2 from the germline V gene are ENHRY and SYGVKD. The junction had 4 bases not matched to a gene; V was cut back by 2 bases and J by 0 bases. The CDR3 protein is CAISERLAGYQETQYF. For the CDR3, the DNA is TGTGCCATCAGTGAGAGGCTAGCGGGATACCAAGAGACCCAGTACTTC.

The chain carries TRBV6-1 and TRBJ1-6, with 7 bases identical to TRBD1. Germline CDR1 and CDR2: MNHNS and SASEGT. V was pared by 6 bases and J by 7 bases, with 6 bases of the junction left unmatched. The CDR3 length is 14 residues. CDR3 residues: CASSPTGSNSPLHF. DNA for the CDR3: TGTGCCAGCAGCCCGACAGGGAGCAATTCACCCCTCCACTTT.

This clonotype was found many times. The chain recombines TRBV12-3 or TRBV12-4 with TRBJ1-5; possible D gene TRBD1, 6 bases. Trimming shortened V by 5 bases and J by 4 bases, and 9 bases separated the two germline ends. The CDR3 is made up of 13 amino acids. The CDR3 sequence: CASSPQGNQPQHF. Written as DNA, the CDR3 is TGTGCCAGCAGTCCACAGGGTAATCAGCCCCAGCATTTT.

In this sample, this clonotype turned up many times. The chain has TRBV4-3 and TRBJ2-3; no definite D call. CDR1 LGHNA and CDR2 YSLEER come from the germline V gene. There are 15 residues in the CDR3. Trimming shortened V by 1 base and J by 4 bases, and 12 bases separated the two germline ends. In nucleotides, the CDR3 is TGCGCCAGCAGCCAAGGGTTGACACGGGCAGATACGCAGTATTTT. This codes for CASSQGLTRADTQYF.